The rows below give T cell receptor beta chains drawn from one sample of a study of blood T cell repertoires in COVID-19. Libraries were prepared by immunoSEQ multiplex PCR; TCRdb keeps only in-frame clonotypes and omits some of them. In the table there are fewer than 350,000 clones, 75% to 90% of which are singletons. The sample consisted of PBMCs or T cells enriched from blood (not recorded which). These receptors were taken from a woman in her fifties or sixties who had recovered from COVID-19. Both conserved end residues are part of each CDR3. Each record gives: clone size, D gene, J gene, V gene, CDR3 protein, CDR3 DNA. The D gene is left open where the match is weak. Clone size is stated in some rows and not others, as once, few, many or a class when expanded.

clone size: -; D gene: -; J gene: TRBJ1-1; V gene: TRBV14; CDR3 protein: CASSHSGGSEAFF; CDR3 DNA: TGTGCCAGCAGCCACTCCGGGGGGTCTGAAGCTTTCTTT
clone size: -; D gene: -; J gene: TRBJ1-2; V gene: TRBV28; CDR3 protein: CASSLFAGSNYGYTF; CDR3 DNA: TGTGCCAGCAGTTTGTTCGCAGGATCTAACTATGGCTACACCTTC
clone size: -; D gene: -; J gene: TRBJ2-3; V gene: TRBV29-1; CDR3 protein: CSVAQQSTDTQYF; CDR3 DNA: TGCAGCGTTGCTCAACAGTCCACAGATACGCAGTATTTT
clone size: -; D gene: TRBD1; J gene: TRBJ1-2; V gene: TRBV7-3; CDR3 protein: CASSVTGDYGYTF; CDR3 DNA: TGTGCCAGCAGCGTGACAGGGGACTATGGCTACACCTTC
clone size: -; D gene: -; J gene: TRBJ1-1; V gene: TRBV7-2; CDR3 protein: CASSLERTGTEAFF; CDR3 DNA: TGTGCCAGCAGCTTAGAGAGAACCGGCACTGAAGCTTTCTTT
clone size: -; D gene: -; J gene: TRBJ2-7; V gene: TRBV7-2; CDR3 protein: CASSKDRNPNYEQYF; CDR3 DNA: TGTGCCAGCAGCAAGGACAGAAATCCCAACTACGAGCAGTACTTC
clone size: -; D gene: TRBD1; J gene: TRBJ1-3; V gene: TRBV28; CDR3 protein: CASSLLAGGLSGNTIYF; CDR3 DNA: TGTGCCAGCAGTTTATTGGCAGGGGGCCTCTCTGGAAACACCATATATTTT
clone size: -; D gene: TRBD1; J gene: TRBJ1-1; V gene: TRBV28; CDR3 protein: CASSLLQTGGGTEAFF; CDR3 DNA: TGTGCCAGCAGTTTACTCCAGACAGGGGGGGGCACTGAAGCTTTCTTT
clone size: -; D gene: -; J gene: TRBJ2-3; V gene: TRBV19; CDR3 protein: CASTTSPGVSTDTQYF; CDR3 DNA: TGTGCCAGTACCACCTCCCCGGGGGTGAGCACAGATACGCAGTATTTT
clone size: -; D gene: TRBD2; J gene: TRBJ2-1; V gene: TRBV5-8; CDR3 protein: CASSLGSGIFLEQFF; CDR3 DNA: TGTGCCAGCAGCTTGGGCAGCGGGATTTTTCTGGAGCAGTTCTTC
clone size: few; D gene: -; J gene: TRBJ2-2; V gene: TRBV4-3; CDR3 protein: CASSQVFTGELFF; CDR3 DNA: TGCGCCAGCAGCCAAGTCTTCACCGGGGAGCTGTTTTTT
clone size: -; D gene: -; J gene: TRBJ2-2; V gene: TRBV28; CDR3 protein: CASSLRGGELFF; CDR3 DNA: TGTGCCAGCAGTTTACGGGGCGGGGAGCTGTTTTTT
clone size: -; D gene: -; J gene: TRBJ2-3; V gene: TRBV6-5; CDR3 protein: CASSQRNTQYF; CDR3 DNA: TGTGCCAGCAGCCAGCGGAATACGCAGTATTTT
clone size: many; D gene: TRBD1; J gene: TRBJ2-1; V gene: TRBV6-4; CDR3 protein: CASSDSSQGAYNEQFF; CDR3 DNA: TGTGCCAGCAGTGACTCGAGCCAGGGGGCCTACAATGAGCAGTTCTTC
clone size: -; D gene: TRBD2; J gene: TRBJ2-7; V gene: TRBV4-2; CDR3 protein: CASSQPGTTSYEQYF; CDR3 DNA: TGTGCCAGCAGCCAACCCGGGACTACCTCCTACGAGCAGTACTTC